This TCR beta chain is drawn from a study of T cell repertoires in cytomegalovirus infection. In the study overall: Indicated by public TCR beta signatures were CMV infection and matching HLA type. Whole-study results and caveats: Summed frequency of public TCR beta families distinguished CMV carriers with the relevant HLA.

This CDR3 has 17 residues. Trimming took 4 bases from V and 5 from J; bases not matched to a gene: 17. The germline gives CDR1 DFQATT, CDR2 SNEGSKA (reference sequence). TCRdb independently ran MiXCR on the reads; one entry per CDR3 protein. This repertoire shows 230,000 or so distinct CDR3 sequences, about 15% found once; its top ten account for approximately 44%. Ten or more counts support this clonotype. Antigen: not known. Sequenced sample: CD8+ T cells from PBMCs. This sequence joins TRBV20-1 and TRBJ2-7; the match to TRBD1 covers 10 bases. This receptor was obtained from a human donor in good health (CMV status not recorded). Some clones in this sample may be carry-over from other donors' samples. The CDR3 DNA reads as TGCAGTGCTATCGACAGGGGGCGTCTAATATCGGTCGACGAGCAGTACTTC. The encoded protein is CSAIDRGRLISVDEQYF.